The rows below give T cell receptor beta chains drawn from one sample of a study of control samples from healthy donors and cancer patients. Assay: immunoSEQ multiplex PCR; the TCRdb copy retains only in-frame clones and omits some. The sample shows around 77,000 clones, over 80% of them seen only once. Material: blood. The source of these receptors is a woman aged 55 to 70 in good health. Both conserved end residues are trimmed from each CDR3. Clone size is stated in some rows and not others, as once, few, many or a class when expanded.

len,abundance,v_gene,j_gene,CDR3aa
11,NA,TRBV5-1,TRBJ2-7,ASSGGLLSEQY
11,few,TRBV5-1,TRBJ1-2,ASSLRTDYGYT
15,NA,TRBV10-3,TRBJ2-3,AIGDSGRAVRTDTQY
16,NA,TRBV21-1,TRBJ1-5,ASSKTGGGLCSNQPQH
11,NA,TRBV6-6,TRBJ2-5,ASRRDRQETQY
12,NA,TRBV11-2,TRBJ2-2,ASSFVANTGELF
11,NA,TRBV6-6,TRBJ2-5,ASRLAGGETQY
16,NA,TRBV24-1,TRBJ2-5,ATSDKPGLAGGGKTQY
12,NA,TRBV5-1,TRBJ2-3,ASSLSGNTDTQY
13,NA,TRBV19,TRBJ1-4,ASRTEDSLNEKLF
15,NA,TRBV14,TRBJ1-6,ASSQATWSSYNSPLH
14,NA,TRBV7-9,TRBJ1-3,ASSSYPASSGNTIY
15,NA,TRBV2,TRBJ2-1,ASSVSSGTSGRLDGF
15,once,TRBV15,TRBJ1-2,ATSRESPGQTFYGYT
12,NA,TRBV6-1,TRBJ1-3,ASSEKGAPGAIY
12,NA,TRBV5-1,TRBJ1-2,ASSLGPRDYGYT
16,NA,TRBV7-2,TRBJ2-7,ASSLVGPGGGSGVEQY
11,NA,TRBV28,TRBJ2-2,ASSTRYTGELF
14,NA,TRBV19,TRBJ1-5,ASSIVSGRINQPQH
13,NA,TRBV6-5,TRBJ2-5,ASSSSHGTGETQY
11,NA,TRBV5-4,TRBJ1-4,ASSSTGNEKLF
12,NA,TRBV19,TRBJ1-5,ASSMRQGRQPQH
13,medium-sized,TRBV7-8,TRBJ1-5,ASSLGTGPGRPQH
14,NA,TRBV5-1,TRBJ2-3,ASSSGQGVGTDTQY
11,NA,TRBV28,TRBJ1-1,ASIERGDTEAF
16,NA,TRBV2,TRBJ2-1,TSSDGGSGSLSPNEQF
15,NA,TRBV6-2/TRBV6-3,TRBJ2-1,ASSYNPIAGYRSEQF
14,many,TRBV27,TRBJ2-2,ASSPSRGPNTGELF
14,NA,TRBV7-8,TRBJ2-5,ASSLQLLAGGETQY
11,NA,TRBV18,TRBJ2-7,ASSSSLSYEQY
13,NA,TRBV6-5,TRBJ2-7,ASSSPDRASYEQY
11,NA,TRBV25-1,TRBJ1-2,ASMNQAGYGYT
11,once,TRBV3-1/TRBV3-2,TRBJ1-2,ASSHNRAYGYT
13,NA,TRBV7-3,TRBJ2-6,ASSPGQPGANVLT
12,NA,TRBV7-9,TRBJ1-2,ASSQGGSNYGYT
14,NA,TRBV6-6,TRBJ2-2,ASRTSTGGNTGELF
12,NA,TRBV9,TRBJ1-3,ASSEALGVDTIY
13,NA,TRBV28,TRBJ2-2,ASRPSDGYTGELF
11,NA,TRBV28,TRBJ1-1,ASKGVENTEAF
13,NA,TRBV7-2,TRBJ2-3,ASRRASGFTDTQY
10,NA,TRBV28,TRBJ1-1,ASSEVNTEAF
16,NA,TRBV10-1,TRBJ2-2,ASSEAVGASGITGELF
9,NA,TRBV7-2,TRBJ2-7,ASSLVGEQY
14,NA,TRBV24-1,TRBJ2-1,ATSDPLAGHDNEQF
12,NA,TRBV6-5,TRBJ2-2,ASPGEQNTGELF
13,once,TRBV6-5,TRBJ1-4,ASSQGQATNEKLF
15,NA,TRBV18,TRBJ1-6,ASSPSERSSYNSPLH
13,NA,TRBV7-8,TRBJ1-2,ASSPDRVSPYGYT
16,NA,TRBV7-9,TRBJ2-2,ASSSLGGGRIHTGELF
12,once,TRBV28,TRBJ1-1,ASSLAWKNTEAF
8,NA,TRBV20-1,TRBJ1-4,SAEEDGRV
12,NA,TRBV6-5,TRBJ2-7,ASSYRGNSYEQY
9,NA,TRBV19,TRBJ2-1,ASGDRVLQF
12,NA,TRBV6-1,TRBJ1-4,ASSEDSINEKLF
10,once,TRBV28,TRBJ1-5,ASTQVYQPQH
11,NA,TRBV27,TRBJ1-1,ASSFFRNTEAF